The clone carrying this T cell receptor (beta chain) was detected many times. J was trimmed by 7 bases and V by 5 bases; bases with no gene match: 8. From germline, CDR1 is MDHEN and CDR2 SYDVKM. This CDR3 has 14 residues. Amplification yielded TCR beta CDR3 regions, with RNA transcripts as the source. The HTBI primer set served for first-round RT-PCR of the TCR CDR3. TCRdb recomputed calls from the multiplex PCR reads with MiXCR, one row per CDR3 protein. In the table there are about half a million distinct CDR3 sequences, 15% to 20% of which are singletons. This entry belongs to a study of T cells in Graves' hyperthyroidism and ophthalmopathy.

This clonotype was obtained from a woman aged 25 to 39 with Graves' ophthalmopathy. The sequencing sample was made of blood. The chain carries TRBV28 and TRBJ2-7; 10 nucleotides agree with TRBD1. CDR3 residues: CASSPRQGALEQYF. As DNA, the CDR3 is TGTGCCAGCAGTCCGAGACAGGGGGCGCTTGAGCAGTACTTC.